These 5 T cell receptor beta chains were all obtained from the same sample, sequenced in a study of regulatory T cells in long-lasting Graves disease. Building the TCR beta libraries relied on iRepertoire HTBI primers, and CDR3 regions underwent Arm-PCR. TCRdb used MiXCR to reprocess the multiplex PCR reads, holding one entry per CDR3 protein. The sample carries about 310,000 distinct CDR3 sequences, under 20% recorded once. Time point meaning: newly diagnosed GD, antithyroid drugs for less than 3 months. Scientists built the TCR library using RNA that was extracted from PBMCs. The material sequenced was peripheral blood mononuclear cells (PBMCs), taken at new diagnosis, from a patient treated with antithyroid drugs. The origin of the receptors is a female donor with Graves disease.

This clonotype was detected ten times or more. V is TRBV7-2 and J is TRBJ2-3; the D gene is possibly TRBD1 (5 bases). The length of the CDR3 is 15 residues. Germline CDR1 reads SGHTA; CDR2 reads FQGNSA. Trimming shortened V by 2 bases and J by 2 bases, and 11 bases separated the two germline ends. CDR3 residues: CASSLSRVNTDTQYF. In DNA form, the CDR3 reads TGTGCCAGCAGCTTAAGCAGGGTTAACACAGATACGCAGTATTTT.

In this sample, this clonotype turned up many times. The rearrangement uses TRBV28 and TRBJ1-1, with 9 bases that match TRBD1. CDR1 is MDHEN, CDR2 SYDVKM, per germline. V shed 7 bases and J 1 base; nucleotides not matched to a gene: 10. The CDR3 length is 16 residues. The CDR3 DNA reads TGTGCCAGCAACAACAGGGGGCGGACTTGGAACACTGAAGCTTTCTTT. Its translation is CASNNRGRTWNTEAFF.

This clonotype was picked up many times. V gene TRBV28 combines with J gene TRBJ2-4; the D is unclear. The germline gives CDR1 MDHEN, CDR2 SYDVKM. V was pared by 3 bases and J by 6 bases, with 3 bases between. This CDR3 spans 11 amino acids. The DNA for the CDR3 is TGTGCCAGCAGTTTCAGAAACATTCAGTACTTC. Translation: CASSFRNIQYF. Using reference TRBV28 and TRBJ2-4 for the parts outside the CDR3, the full variable domain is DVKVTQSSRYLVKRTGEKVFLECVQDMDHENMFWYRQDPGLGLRLIYFSYDVKMKEKGDIPEGYSVSREKKERFSLILESASTNQTSMYLCASSFRNIQYFGAGTRLSVL.

In this sample, this clonotype turned up once. The J gene is TRBJ2-7, the V gene TRBV29-1; D is perhaps TRBD2 (6 bases). Germline V CDR1 and CDR2: SQVTM, ANQGSEA. This CDR3 has 13 residues. The V gene lost 4 bases and the J gene lost 3 bases, with 13 bases spanning the gap. The DNA of the CDR3 is TGCAGCGTTGTTTTGGGGAGGTTCTACGAGCAGTACTTC. It yields the protein CSVVLGRFYEQYF.

This clonotype was counted ten times or more. The chain links TRBV6-1 to TRBJ2-1; 11 bases align to TRBD1. The CDR3 sequence is 15 residues long. Germline values: CDR1 MNHNS, CDR2 SASEGT. V lost 10 bases and J lost 3; bases outside the gene matches: 8. CDR3 protein: CATSGTGGNYNEQFF. The CDR3 DNA follows: TGTGCCACTTCCGGGACAGGGGGGAACTACAATGAGCAGTTCTTC.